The 31 T cell receptor beta chains reported below all come from one sample, sequenced in a study of siplizumab effects on memory and regulatory T cells. Measured with immunoSEQ multiplex PCR; TCRdb has only the in-frame clones, and not every one. The sample records approximately 60,000 clones, approximately 97% being singletons. The specimen was naive CD8+ T cells sorted from blood. The receptor source for this set is a human donor in good health.

The chain combines TRBV5-5 with TRBJ1-1; D uncertain. CDR1 is SGHKS, CDR2 YYEKEE, per germline (reference sequence). The V and J ends lost 0 bases and 0 bases respectively, with 6 bases between them. This CDR3 comprises 14 residues. CDR3 coding DNA: TGTGCCAGCAGCTTGGCAGTGATGAACACTGAAGCTTTCTTT. This translates into CASSLAVMNTEAFF.

This chain connects TRBV7-3 to TRBJ2-7; TRBD2 agrees at 8 bases. Germline V gene lookup returns CDR1 SGHTA and CDR2 FQGTGA. Unmatched junction bases numbered 8, after V lost 5 bases and J lost 5 bases. This CDR3 comprises 14 residues. The CDR3 region has the DNA TGTGCCAGCAGCCTGAGCGGGGGTGGAGACGAGCAGTACTTC. Its protein product is CASSLSGGGDEQYF.

This sequence joins TRBV25-1 and TRBJ1-5; no definite D call. V was cut by 4 bases and J by 2 bases, with 9 bases left in between. The CDR3 runs to 14 residues. The V gene's germline CDR1 is MGHDK and CDR2 SYGVNS. The DNA for the CDR3 is TGTGCCAGCAGTGGATCTTCGGGCAATCAGCCCCAGCATTTT. Translating gives CASSGSSGNQPQHF.

The J gene is TRBJ2-1, the V gene TRBV29-1, with D hard to call. V was cut by 4 bases and J by 8 bases, with 12 bases left in between. CDR1 is SQVTM, CDR2 ANQGSEA, per germline. CDR3 length: 12 residues. The CDR3: CSVAYTGDEQFF. As DNA, the CDR3 is TGCAGCGTTGCCTACACCGGTGATGAGCAGTTCTTC.

The gene calls are TRBV5-6 and TRBJ1-2, with TRBD1 matching 9 bases. This CDR3 spans 16 amino acids. V shed 4 bases and J 4 bases; nucleotides not matched to a gene: 11. Germline V CDR1 and CDR2: SGHDT, YYEEEE. The CDR3: CASSRGQGYDRYGYTF. The CDR3, as DNA: TGTGCCAGCAGCCGCGGACAGGGGTACGATCGCTATGGCTACACCTTC.

The V and J genes are TRBV19 and TRBJ2-1; 7 nucleotides agree with TRBD1. CDR3 size: 12 residues. Germline loops: CDR1 LNHDA, CDR2 SQIVND (reference sequence). With V trimmed by 5 bases and J by 9 bases, 4 bases remained unmatched. The CDR3 coding sequence is TGTGCCAGTAGTGCCTCAGGGGGTGAGCAGTTCTTC. It is translated as CASSASGGEQFF.

V and J are TRBV14 and TRBJ1-4; 9 bases fit TRBD1. CDR3 size: 13 residues. Germline V CDR1 and CDR2: SGHDN, FVKESK. Losses at the gene ends were 6 bases for V and 9 bases for J; bases not matched to a gene: 5. The CDR3 DNA is TGTGCCAGCAGTATCGGACAGGGGCAAAAACTGTTTTTT. Translation gives CASSIGQGQKLFF.

This clone occurred once. The chain combines TRBV5-8 with TRBJ2-5; D may be TRBD1 (6 bases). V dropped 7 bases and J dropped 2 bases, with 15 bases sitting between them. This CDR3 has 14 residues. Germline V lookup: CDR1 SGHTS, CDR2 YDEGEE. The CDR3 spells CASHLIGQQETQYF. As DNA, the CDR3 is TGTGCCAGCCATCTCATAGGACAGCAAGAGACCCAGTACTTC.

The chain joins TRBV28 to TRBJ2-3, with D possibly called TRBD1 or TRBD2 (6 bases each). V lost 6 bases and J lost 1, with 32 bases in between. CDR3 length: 21 residues. Germline lookup yields CDR1 MDHEN and CDR2 SYDVKM. This CDR3 reads CASSETPHRDSGTRGTDTQYF. CDR3 sequence (DNA): TGTGCCAGCAGCGAAACCCCCCACAGGGACTCCGGGACGAGGGGCACAGATACGCAGTATTTT.

The chain uses TRBV7-9 and TRBJ2-7, with a possible D match to TRBD2 (6 bases). CDR1 SEHNR and CDR2 FQNEAQ come from the germline V gene (reference sequence). CDR3 size: 18 residues. V was cut by 1 base and J by 0 bases, with 19 bases left in between. The CDR3: CASSLGASGLGRSYEQYF. CDR3 bases: TGTGCCAGCAGCTTAGGGGCCAGCGGGTTAGGGCGCTCCTACGAGCAGTACTTC.

The chain links TRBV6-5 to TRBJ2-1; no clear D. Trimming removed 3 bases at V and 7 bases at J, with 10 bases between. Germline V CDR1 and CDR2: MNHEY, SVGAGI. The CDR3 length is 13 residues. The CDR3 sequence: CASSYLPENEQFF. CDR3 nucleotides: TGTGCCAGCAGTTATTTACCCGAGAATGAGCAGTTCTTC.

The chain has TRBV7-6 and TRBJ2-1; 9 nucleotides align to TRBD2. V shed 0 bases and J 11 bases; nucleotides not matched to a gene: 11. Germline assignment: CDR1 SGHVS and CDR2 FNYEAQ. The CDR3 spans 16 residues. The CDR3 protein is CASSLAVELAGSKQFF. CDR3 coding DNA: TGTGCCAGCAGCTTAGCGGTGGAGCTAGCGGGGTCTAAGCAGTTCTTC.

The chain combines TRBV27 with TRBJ2-1; a possible D gene is TRBD2 (7 bases). Germline CDR1 reads MNHEY; CDR2 reads SMNVEV (reference sequence). This CDR3 contains 17 residues. Trimming pared 3 bases from V and 0 bases from J, leaving 15 bases between. The CDR3 DNA follows: TGTGCCAGCAGTTTGGGGGGGGCGTTTAGCTCCTACAATGAGCAGTTCTTC. This codes for CASSLGGAFSSYNEQFF.

The chain couples TRBV19 to TRBJ1-1; weak D call: TRBD1 (5 bases). Looked up from germline, CDR1 is LNHDA and CDR2 is SQIVND (reference sequence). Trimming took 1 base from V and 8 from J, leaving 8 bases between them. The length of the CDR3 is 12 residues. The CDR3 loop reads CASSIARTEAFF. In nucleotides, the CDR3 is TGTGCCAGTAGTATAGCTCGGACAGAAGCTTTCTTT.

The chain uses TRBV9 and TRBJ2-6; D possibly corresponds to TRBD1 (6 bases). This CDR3 has 14 amino acids. Trimming left V 3 bases short and J 4 bases short, with 8 bases between. Germline V gene sequence: CDR1 SGDLS, CDR2 YYNGEE. The CDR3: CASSAGAGANVLTF. The DNA of the CDR3 is TGTGCCAGCAGCGCAGGGGCCGGGGCCAACGTCCTGACTTTC.

This chain joins TRBV19 and TRBJ2-1, with 9 bases identical to TRBD2. The germline gives CDR1 LNHDA, CDR2 SQIVND (reference sequence). With V trimmed by 2 bases and J by 9 bases, 2 bases remained unmatched. The CDR3 is 13 residues long. CDR3: CASSILAGSEQFF. The DNA for the CDR3 is TGTGCCAGTAGTATACTAGCGGGGAGTGAGCAGTTCTTC.

The chain has TRBV4-1 and TRBJ1-6; D gene uncertain. This CDR3 region has 14 residues. Germline CDR1 MGHRA, CDR2 YSYEKL. The germline V and J ends were trimmed by 3 bases and 0 bases, with 3 bases remaining between them. The CDR3 region has the DNA TGCGCCAGCAGCCAGAGCTCCTATAATTCACCCCTCCACTTT. Translation gives CASSQSSYNSPLHF.

V gene TRBV7-9 combines with J gene TRBJ2-2; 15 bases map to TRBD2. V shed 5 bases and J 5 bases; nucleotides not matched to a gene: 9. This CDR3 is 18 amino acids long. The germline gives CDR1 SEHNR, CDR2 FQNEAQ (reference sequence). This CDR3 is CASSDPRTSGGATGELFF. The CDR3 DNA reads as TGTGCCAGCAGCGACCCCCGGACTAGCGGGGGGGCGACCGGGGAGCTGTTTTTT.

The rearrangement uses TRBV7-8 and TRBJ2-2, with 10 bases fitting TRBD2. CDR1 SGHVS and CDR2 FQNEAQ come from the germline V gene. The CDR3 extends over 15 amino acids. Trimming removed 5 bases from V and 7 bases from J; junction bases left unmatched: 7. CDR3 protein: CASSAGLASDGELFF. The CDR3 region has the DNA TGTGCCAGCAGCGCGGGACTAGCGTCGGACGGGGAGCTGTTTTTT.

This clone has a single count. The chain links TRBV6-1 to TRBJ1-3, with D unclear. CDR3 length: 16 amino acids. Germline V CDR1 and CDR2: MNHNS, SASEGT. Trimming removed 2 bases at V and 3 bases at J, with 14 bases between. CDR3 sequence (DNA): TGTGCCAGCAGTGAATCGGAGTACGGAGGTGGAAACACCATATATTTT. This encodes CASSESEYGGGNTIYF.

This chain connects TRBV11-1 to TRBJ1-1; D may be TRBD1 (5 bases). Germline CDR1 SGHAT, CDR2 FQDESV (reference sequence). Between the trimmed V and J ends, which lost 0 bases and 1 base, there was a span of 15 bases. This CDR3 has 17 residues. The CDR3 is CASSLAWAGSANTEAFF. DNA for the CDR3: TGTGCCAGCAGCTTAGCTTGGGCAGGGAGTGCGAACACTGAAGCTTTCTTT.

The V gene is TRBV10-3, the J gene TRBJ2-1, with 7 bases matching TRBD2. V shed 4 bases, J shed 5 bases, and the junction held 20 bases outside the gene matches. The CDR3 extends over 19 amino acids. Germline lookup yields CDR1 ENHRY and CDR2 SYGVKD. The CDR3 is CAISGPRGGGESFNNEQFF. CDR3 nucleotide sequence: TGTGCCATCAGTGGCCCCAGAGGTGGGGGGGAGTCCTTCAACAATGAGCAGTTCTTC.

This clone was seen only a few times. The rearrangement joins TRBV19 to TRBJ2-7; TRBD1 matches at 7 bases. The CDR3 is 14 residues long. The germline V gene has CDR1 LNHDA and CDR2 SQIVND (reference sequence). V dropped 3 bases and J dropped 3; count of bases not matched to a gene: 5. CDR3 nucleotide sequence: TGTGCCAGTAGTATGGACAGGCGATTCTACGAGCAGTACTTC. It yields the protein CASSMDRRFYEQYF. Filled out from reference TRBV19 and TRBJ2-7, the complete variable domain reads DGGITQSPKYLFRKEGQNVTLSCEQNLNHDAMYWYRQDPGQGLRLIYYSQIVNDFQKGDIAEGYSVSREKKESFPLTVTSAQKNPTAFYLCASSMDRRFYEQYFGPGTRLTVT.

The V and J genes are TRBV5-4 and TRBJ2-7; TRBD1 aligns across 12 bases. Germline V CDR1 and CDR2: SGHNT, YYREEE (reference sequence). The CDR3 spans 17 residues. Trimming cost V 0 bases and J 5 bases; bases outside gene matches: 9. CDR3 sequence: CASSLDWPGTGGDEQYF. For the CDR3, the DNA is TGTGCCAGCAGCTTGGATTGGCCCGGGACAGGGGGCGACGAGCAGTACTTC.

V gene TRBV9 combines with J gene TRBJ2-5; D remains unclear. V lost 4 bases and J lost 2, with 9 bases in between. Germline V gives CDR1 SGDLS, CDR2 YYNGEE. The CDR3 runs to 13 residues. The CDR3 reads CASSIQPQETQYF. The CDR3 region has the DNA TGTGCCAGCAGCATACAGCCTCAAGAGACCCAGTACTTC.

The V and J genes are TRBV28 and TRBJ1-1; TRBD1 agrees at 7 bases. The ends lost 3 bases at V and 1 base at J; junction bases unmatched: 11. This CDR3 spans 17 amino acids. Per the germline V gene, CDR1 is MDHEN and CDR2 is SYDVKM. The CDR3 here is CASSLGATGWPNTEAFF. The CDR3 nucleotides are TGTGCCAGCAGTTTGGGTGCGACAGGGTGGCCGAACACTGAAGCTTTCTTT.

V is TRBV5-1 and J is TRBJ2-7; the D is unclear. V shed 9 bases and J shed 4 bases, with 17 bases lying between them. Germline V gene lookup returns CDR1 SGHRS and CDR2 YFSETQ. CDR3 size: 13 residues. CDR3 DNA sequence: TGCGCCACGCGAGAGTCCCAGACATACGAGCAGTACTTC. Translating it yields CATRESQTYEQYF.

The V call is TRBV19, the J call TRBJ1-1; D is perhaps TRBD1 (5 bases). Germline values: CDR1 LNHDA, CDR2 SQIVND (reference sequence). V was shortened by 5 bases and J by 4 bases, with 17 bases between the two germline ends. The CDR3 has 15 amino acids. The CDR3 region has the DNA TGTGCCAGTAGTTTGTCAGCGGGGAGGGGCACTGAAGCTTTCTTT. It specifies CASSLSAGRGTEAFF.

J is TRBJ2-7 and V is TRBV14; no clear D. The CDR3 sequence is 13 residues long. In germline, CDR1 is SGHDN, CDR2 FVKESK. The V and J ends lost 5 bases and 7 bases respectively, with 15 bases between them. DNA of the CDR3: TGTGCCAGCAGCTACACGGAGTCGTGGGAGCAGTACTTC. Encoded protein: CASSYTESWEQYF.

This clone was recorded once. The chain couples TRBV29-1 to TRBJ2-7, with D perhaps TRBD2 (6 bases). This CDR3 comprises 14 residues. V was cut by 7 bases and J by 4 bases, with 20 bases left in between. Germline loops: CDR1 SQVTM, CDR2 ANQGSEA. The CDR3 DNA is TGCAGCGCCAATGGCGGGGTACACCCTTACGAGCAGTACTTC. Protein sequence: CSANGGVHPYEQYF.

J is TRBJ2-3 and V is TRBV19, with 12 bases matching TRBD1. Germline-derived CDR1 and CDR2 are LNHDA and SQIVND (reference sequence). CDR3 length equals 15 residues. Losses at the gene ends were 3 bases for V and 4 bases for J; bases not matched to a gene: 2. The CDR3 DNA reads TGTGCCAGTAGTATGGGACAGGGGGCATCAGATACGCAGTATTTT. Its translation: CASSMGQGASDTQYF. Full variable domain (outside the CDR3, taken from reference TRBV19 and TRBJ2-3): DGGITQSPKYLFRKEGQNVTLSCEQNLNHDAMYWYRQDPGQGLRLIYYSQIVNDFQKGDIAEGYSVSREKKESFPLTVTSAQKNPTAFYLCASSMGQGASDTQYFGPGTRLTVL.